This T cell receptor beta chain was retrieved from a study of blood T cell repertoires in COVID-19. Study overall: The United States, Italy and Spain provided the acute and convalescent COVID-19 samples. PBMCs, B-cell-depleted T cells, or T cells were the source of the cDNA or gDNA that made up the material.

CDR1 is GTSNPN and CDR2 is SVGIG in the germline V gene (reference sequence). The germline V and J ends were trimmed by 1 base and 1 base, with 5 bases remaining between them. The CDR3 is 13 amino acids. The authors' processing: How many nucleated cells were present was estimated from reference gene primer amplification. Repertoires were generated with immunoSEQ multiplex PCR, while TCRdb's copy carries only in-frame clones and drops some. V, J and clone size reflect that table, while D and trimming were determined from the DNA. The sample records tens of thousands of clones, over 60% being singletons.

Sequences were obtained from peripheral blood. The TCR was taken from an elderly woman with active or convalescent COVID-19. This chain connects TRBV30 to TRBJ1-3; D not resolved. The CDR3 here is CAWSAVSGNTIYF. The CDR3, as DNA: TGTGCCTGGAGTGCGGTGTCTGGAAACACCATATATTTT.